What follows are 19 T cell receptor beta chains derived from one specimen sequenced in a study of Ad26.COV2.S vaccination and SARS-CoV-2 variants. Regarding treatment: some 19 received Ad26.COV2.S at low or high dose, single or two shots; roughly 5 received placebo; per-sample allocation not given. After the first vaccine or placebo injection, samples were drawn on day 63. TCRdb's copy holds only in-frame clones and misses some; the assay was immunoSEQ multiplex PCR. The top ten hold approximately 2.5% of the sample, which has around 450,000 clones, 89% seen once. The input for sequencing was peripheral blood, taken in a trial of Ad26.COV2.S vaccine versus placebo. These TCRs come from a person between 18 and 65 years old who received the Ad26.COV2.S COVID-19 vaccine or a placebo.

The CDR3 DNA reads TGTGCCAGCAGAGCTAACCGTGGAGTCACAGATACGCAGTATTTT. This translates into CASRANRGVTDTQYF. V usage is TRBV19 and J usage is TRBJ2-3; D uncertain. Germline assignment: CDR1 LNHDA and CDR2 SQIVND (reference sequence). This CDR3 comprises 15 residues. Trimming pared 9 bases from V and 2 bases from J, leaving 18 bases between.

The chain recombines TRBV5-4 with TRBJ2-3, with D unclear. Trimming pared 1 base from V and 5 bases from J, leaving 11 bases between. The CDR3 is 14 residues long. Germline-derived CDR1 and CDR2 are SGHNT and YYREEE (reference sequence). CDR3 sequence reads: CASSLSKELDTQYF. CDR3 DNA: TGTGCCAGCAGCTTGTCCAAGGAGTTAGATACGCAGTATTTT. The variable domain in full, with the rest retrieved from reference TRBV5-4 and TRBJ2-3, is ETGVTQSPTHLIKTRGQQVTLRCSSQSGHNTVSWYQQALGQGPQFIFQYYREEENGRGNFPPRFSGLQFPNYSSELNVNALELDDSALYLCASSLSKELDTQYFGPGTRLTVL.

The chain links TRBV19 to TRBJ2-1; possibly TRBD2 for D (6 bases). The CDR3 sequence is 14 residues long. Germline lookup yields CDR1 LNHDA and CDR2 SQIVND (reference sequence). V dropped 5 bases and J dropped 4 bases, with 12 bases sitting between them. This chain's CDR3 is CASSRRGTYNEQFF. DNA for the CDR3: TGTGCCAGTAGTCGCCGGGGGACTTACAATGAGCAGTTCTTC.

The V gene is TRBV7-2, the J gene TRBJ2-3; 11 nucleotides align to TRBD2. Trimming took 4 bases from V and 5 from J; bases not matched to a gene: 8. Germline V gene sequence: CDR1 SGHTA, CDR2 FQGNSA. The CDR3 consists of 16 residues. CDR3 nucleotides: TGTGCCAGCAGCTATCTTAGCGGGGGGGCAGGAGATACGCAGTATTTT. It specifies CASSYLSGGAGDTQYF. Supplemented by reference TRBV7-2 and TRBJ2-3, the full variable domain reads GAGVSQSPSNKVTEKGKDVELRCDPISGHTALYWYRQSLGQGLEFLIYFQGNSAPDKSGLPSDRFSAERTGGSVSTLTIQRTQQEDSAVYLCASSYLSGGAGDTQYFGPGTRLTVL.

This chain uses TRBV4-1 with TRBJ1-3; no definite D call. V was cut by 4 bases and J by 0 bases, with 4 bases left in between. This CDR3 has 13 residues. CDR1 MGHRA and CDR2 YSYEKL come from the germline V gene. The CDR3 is CASSRYSGNTIYF. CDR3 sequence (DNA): TGCGCCAGCAGCCGATACTCTGGAAACACCATATATTTT.

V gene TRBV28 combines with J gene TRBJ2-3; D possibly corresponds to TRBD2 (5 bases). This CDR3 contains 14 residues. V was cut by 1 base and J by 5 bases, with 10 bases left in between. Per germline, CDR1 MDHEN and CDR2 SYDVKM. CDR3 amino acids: CASSLYREEDTQYF. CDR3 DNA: TGTGCCAGCAGTTTATACCGGGAAGAAGATACGCAGTATTTT.

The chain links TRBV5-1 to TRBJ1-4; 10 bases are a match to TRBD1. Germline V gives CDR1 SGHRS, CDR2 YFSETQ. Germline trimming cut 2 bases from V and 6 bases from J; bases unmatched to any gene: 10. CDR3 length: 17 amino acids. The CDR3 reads CASSFFVTGTGDEKLFF. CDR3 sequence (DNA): TGCGCCAGCAGCTTTTTCGTTACCGGGACAGGGGATGAAAAACTGTTTTTT.

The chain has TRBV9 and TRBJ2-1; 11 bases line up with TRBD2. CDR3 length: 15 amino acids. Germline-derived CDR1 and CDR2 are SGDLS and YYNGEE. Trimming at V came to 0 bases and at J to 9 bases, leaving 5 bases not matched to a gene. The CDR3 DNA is TGTGCCAGCAGCGTAGTAGCGGGGGGGCTCGGTGAGCAGTTCTTC. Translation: CASSVVAGGLGEQFF. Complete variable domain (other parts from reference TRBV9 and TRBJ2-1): DSGVTQTPKHLITATGQRVTLRCSPRSGDLSVYWYQQSLDQGLQFLIQYYNGEERAKGNILERFSAQQFPDLHSELNLSSLELGDSALYFCASSVVAGGLGEQFFGPGTRLTVL.

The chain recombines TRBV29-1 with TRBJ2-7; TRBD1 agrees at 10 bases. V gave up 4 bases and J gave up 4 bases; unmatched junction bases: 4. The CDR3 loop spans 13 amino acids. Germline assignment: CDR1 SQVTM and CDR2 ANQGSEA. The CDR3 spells CSVVGTGVYEQYF. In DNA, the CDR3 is TGCAGCGTTGTTGGGACAGGGGTATACGAGCAGTACTTC.

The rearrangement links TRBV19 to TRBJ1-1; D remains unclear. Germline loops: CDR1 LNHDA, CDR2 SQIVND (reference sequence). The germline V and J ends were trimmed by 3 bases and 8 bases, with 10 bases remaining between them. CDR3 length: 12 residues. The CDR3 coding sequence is TGTGCCAGTAGTATTCCCTGGGGAGAAGCTTTCTTT. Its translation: CASSIPWGEAFF.

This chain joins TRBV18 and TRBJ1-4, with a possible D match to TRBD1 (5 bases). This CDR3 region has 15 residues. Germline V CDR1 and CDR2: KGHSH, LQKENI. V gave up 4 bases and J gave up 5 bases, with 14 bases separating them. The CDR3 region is CASSRQGQLNEKLFF. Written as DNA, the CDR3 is TGTGCCAGCTCACGCCAAGGACAACTAAATGAAAAACTGTTTTTT.

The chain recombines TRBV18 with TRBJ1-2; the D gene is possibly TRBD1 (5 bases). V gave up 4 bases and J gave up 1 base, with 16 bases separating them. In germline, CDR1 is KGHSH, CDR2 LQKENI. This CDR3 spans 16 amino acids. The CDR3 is CASSLAGLPNNYGYTF. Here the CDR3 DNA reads TGTGCCAGCTCACTCGCGGGACTGCCTAATAACTATGGCTACACCTTC.

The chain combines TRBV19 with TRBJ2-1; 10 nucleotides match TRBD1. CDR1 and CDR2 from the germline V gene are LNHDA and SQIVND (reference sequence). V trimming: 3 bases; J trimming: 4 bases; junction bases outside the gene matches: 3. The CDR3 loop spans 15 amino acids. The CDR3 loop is CASSIGQGGYNEQFF. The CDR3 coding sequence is TGTGCCAGTAGTATTGGACAGGGGGGGTACAATGAGCAGTTCTTC.

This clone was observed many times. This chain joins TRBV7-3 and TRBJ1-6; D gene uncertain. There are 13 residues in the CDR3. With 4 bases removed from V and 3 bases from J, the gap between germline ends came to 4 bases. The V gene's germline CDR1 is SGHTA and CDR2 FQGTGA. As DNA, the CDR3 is TGTGCCAGCAGCTCGGGCTATAATTCACCCCTCCACTTT. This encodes CASSSGYNSPLHF.

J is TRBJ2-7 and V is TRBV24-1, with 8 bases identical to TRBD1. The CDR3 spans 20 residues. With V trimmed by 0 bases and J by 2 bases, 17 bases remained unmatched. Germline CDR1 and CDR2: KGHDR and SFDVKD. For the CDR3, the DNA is TGTGCCACCAGTGATTTGGGGGGAGGAAAAAGGGACAGGATGACCTACGAGCAGTACGTC. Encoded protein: CATSDLGGGKRDRMTYEQYV.

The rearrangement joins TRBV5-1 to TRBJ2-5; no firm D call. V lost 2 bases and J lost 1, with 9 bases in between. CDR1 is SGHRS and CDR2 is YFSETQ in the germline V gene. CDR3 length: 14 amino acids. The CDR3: CASSFERRQETQYF. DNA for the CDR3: TGCGCCAGCAGCTTCGAGAGGCGCCAAGAGACCCAGTACTTC.

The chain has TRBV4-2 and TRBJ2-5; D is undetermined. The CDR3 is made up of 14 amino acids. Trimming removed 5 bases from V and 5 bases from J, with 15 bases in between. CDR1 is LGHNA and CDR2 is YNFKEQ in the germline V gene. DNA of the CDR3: TGTGCCAGCAGCTCAACTATGATACGGGAGACCCAGTACTTC. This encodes CASSSTMIRETQYF.

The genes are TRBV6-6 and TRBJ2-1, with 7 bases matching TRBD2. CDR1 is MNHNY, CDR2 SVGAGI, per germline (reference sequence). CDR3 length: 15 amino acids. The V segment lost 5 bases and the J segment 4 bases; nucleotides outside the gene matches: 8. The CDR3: CASSPWASGYNEQFF. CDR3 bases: TGTGCCAGCAGTCCATGGGCTAGCGGTTACAATGAGCAGTTCTTC.

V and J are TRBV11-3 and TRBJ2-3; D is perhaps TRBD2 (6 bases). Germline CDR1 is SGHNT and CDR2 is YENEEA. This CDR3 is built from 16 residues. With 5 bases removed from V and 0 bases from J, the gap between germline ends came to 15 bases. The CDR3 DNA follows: TGTGCCAGCAGCCTCCAGGTAGCGGTTAGCACAGATACGCAGTATTTT. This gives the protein CASSLQVAVSTDTQYF.